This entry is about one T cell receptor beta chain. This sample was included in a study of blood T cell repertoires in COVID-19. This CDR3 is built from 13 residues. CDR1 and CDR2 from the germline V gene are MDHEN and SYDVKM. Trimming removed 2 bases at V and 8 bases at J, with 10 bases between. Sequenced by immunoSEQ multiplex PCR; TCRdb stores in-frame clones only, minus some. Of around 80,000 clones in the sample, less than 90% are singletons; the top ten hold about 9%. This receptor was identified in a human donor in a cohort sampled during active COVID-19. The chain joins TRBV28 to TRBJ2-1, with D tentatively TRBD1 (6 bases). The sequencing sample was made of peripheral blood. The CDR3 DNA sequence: TGTGCCAGCAGTTTAACAGGGATCGATGAGCAGTTCTTC. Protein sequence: CASSLTGIDEQFF. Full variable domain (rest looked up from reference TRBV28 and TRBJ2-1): DVKVTQSSRYLVKRTGEKVFLECVQDMDHENMFWYRQDPGLGLRLIYFSYDVKMKEKGDIPEGYSVSREKKERFSLILESASTNQTSMYLCASSLTGIDEQFFGPGTRLTVL.